This T cell receptor (beta chain) was sequenced for a study of T-cell memory formation after mild COVID-19. The overall study: Each donor largely had its own TCR clusters.

TCRdb processed the 5' RACE reads anew with MiXCR; each CDR3 protein has one entry. The repertoire has about 400,000 distinct CDR3 sequences, about an eighth of them found once; the top ten carry less than 25%. This clonotype was picked up a small number of times. The target antigen is unknown. This CDR3 region has 16 residues. Trimming removed 0 bases from V and 2 bases from J, with 13 bases in between. The germline V gene encodes CDR1 LGHNA and CDR2 YNFKEQ. Study outcomes and limitations: SARS-CoV-2 specificity of second-wave clones peaking day 37 was unconfirmed. Detection of some responders pre-infection suggested pre-existing cross-reactive memory T cells participated. Chiefly within CM and EM were the contracting CD4+ clones; CD8+ ones were within EMRA.

The sequenced sample consisted of PBMCs or a T cell subset sorted from them (not recorded which). The rearrangement links TRBV4-2 to TRBJ2-5; TRBD2 might be the D (5 bases). The TCR originated in a man aged 18 to 29 who had mild COVID-19 (a few samples of this study predate the infection). Cell type and time point are not known. CDR3 amino acids: CASSQEVRVHQETQYF. The CDR3 nucleotides are TGTGCCAGCAGCCAAGAAGTGAGGGTCCATCAAGAGACCCAGTACTTC.